The 10 T cell receptor beta chains listed next were all sequenced from one sample in a study of early T cells in non-severe SARS-CoV-2 infection. TCRdb redid the calling of the 5' RACE reads with MiXCR, one entry per CDR3 protein. The sample holds fewer than 40,000 distinct CDR3 sequences, 5% to 6.5% seen once. Sequencing was carried out using whole blood. The receptors here all came from an adult who was a healthcare worker with PCR-confirmed SARS-CoV-2 infection or an uninfected control (not recorded which).

This clonotype was observed many times. V and J are TRBV10-2 and TRBJ2-5; D is ambiguous. Trimming stripped 10 bases from V and 0 bases from J, with 18 bases between. Germline loops: CDR1 WSHSY, CDR2 SAAADI. The CDR3 has 15 residues. The CDR3 sequence: CATSDGFEDQETQYF. The CDR3 DNA is TGCGCCACCTCCGACGGGTTCGAAGACCAAGAGACCCAGTACTTC.

The table lists this clonotype with many counts. The chain links TRBV5-6 to TRBJ2-3, with D possibly matching TRBD2 (6 bases). Deletions cut 3 bases from V and 5 bases from J, with 10 bases between. CDR1 SGHDT and CDR2 YYEEEE come from the germline V gene. The CDR3 has 13 amino acids. The CDR3 sequence: CASSSAAGDTQYF. In nucleotides, the CDR3 is TGTGCCAGCAGCTCGGCAGCGGGAGATACGCAGTATTTT.

This clonotype was counted at least ten times. This chain uses TRBV28 with TRBJ2-1; D is possibly TRBD1 (5 bases). V gave up 1 base and J gave up 5 bases, with 12 bases separating them. CDR3 length: 15 residues. The germline V gene has CDR1 MDHEN and CDR2 SYDVKM. The CDR3 DNA follows: TGTGCCAGCAGTTTATCCCTGGACAAAAACAATGAGCAGTTCTTC. It specifies CASSLSLDKNNEQFF.

This clonotype has just a few counts. The rearrangement links TRBV10-3 to TRBJ2-1, with TRBD2 matching 9 bases. V lost 10 bases and J lost 4; bases outside the gene matches: 5. The CDR3 runs to 13 residues. Germline V gene data show CDR1 as ENHRY and CDR2 as SYGVKD. As DNA, the CDR3 is TGTGCCAGTCGACTAGCGGAGTACAATGAGCAGTTCTTC. Its translation is CASRLAEYNEQFF.

V and J are TRBV28 and TRBJ2-3; tentatively, D is TRBD2 (5 bases). V lost 6 bases and J 3 bases, leaving 13 bases between the germline ends. In germline, CDR1 is MDHEN, CDR2 SYDVKM. CDR3 length equals 14 residues. CDR3: CASSHSGFTDTQYF. The CDR3 DNA follows: TGTGCCAGCAGCCATTCGGGATTTACAGATACGCAGTATTTT.

This clonotype came up many times. V usage is TRBV9 and J usage is TRBJ2-5, with TRBD2 identical over 8 bases. The CDR3 sequence is 14 residues long. CDR1 SGDLS and CDR2 YYNGEE come from the germline V gene. V shed 4 bases, J shed 1 base, and the junction held 3 bases outside the gene matches. CDR3 residues: CASSISGVQETQYF. The CDR3 bases are TGTGCCAGCAGCATTAGCGGGGTCCAAGAGACCCAGTACTTC.

This clonotype was recorded many times. The rearrangement joins TRBV10-3 to TRBJ2-1, with 7 bases lining up with TRBD1. Per germline, CDR1 ENHRY and CDR2 SYGVKD. With 7 bases clipped from V and 8 bases from J, the junction kept 5 bases outside the gene matches. The CDR3 totals 12 residues. The CDR3 loop reads CAITAQGDEQFF. The CDR3 DNA is TGTGCCATCACCGCGCAGGGGGATGAGCAGTTCTTC.

This clonotype was counted ten times or more. The chain carries TRBV18 and TRBJ2-5, with D tentatively TRBD1 (5 bases). Trimming removed 3 bases from V and 5 bases from J, with 16 bases in between. Per the germline V gene, CDR1 is KGHSH and CDR2 is LQKENI. CDR3 size: 15 residues. The CDR3 DNA reads as TGTGCCAGCTCACCTTACCCCCCACCAGGGGAGACCCAGTACTTC. Encoded protein: CASSPYPPPGETQYF.

This clonotype was counted between two and nine times. The J gene is TRBJ2-5, the V gene TRBV20-1; a possible D gene is TRBD2 (6 bases). Trimming took off 1 base at V and 2 bases at J, with 8 bases between the two ends. In germline, CDR1 is DFQATT, CDR2 SNEGSKA (reference sequence). CDR3 size: 13 residues. CDR3 nucleotide sequence: TGCAGTGCTAGAGTTAGCGGTCAAGAGACCCAGTACTTC. It translates to CSARVSGQETQYF.

This clonotype was counted ten times or more. The CDR3 DNA sequence: TGTGCCAGCAGCGTAGGCGGGAGGATCTCCTACGAGCAGTACTTC. This translates into CASSVGGRISYEQYF. The rearrangement joins TRBV7-2 to TRBJ2-7; 8 bases map to TRBD2. The CDR3 totals 15 residues. Germline V gene data show CDR1 as SGHTA and CDR2 as FQGNSA. J was trimmed by 0 bases and V by 5 bases; bases with no gene match: 6.